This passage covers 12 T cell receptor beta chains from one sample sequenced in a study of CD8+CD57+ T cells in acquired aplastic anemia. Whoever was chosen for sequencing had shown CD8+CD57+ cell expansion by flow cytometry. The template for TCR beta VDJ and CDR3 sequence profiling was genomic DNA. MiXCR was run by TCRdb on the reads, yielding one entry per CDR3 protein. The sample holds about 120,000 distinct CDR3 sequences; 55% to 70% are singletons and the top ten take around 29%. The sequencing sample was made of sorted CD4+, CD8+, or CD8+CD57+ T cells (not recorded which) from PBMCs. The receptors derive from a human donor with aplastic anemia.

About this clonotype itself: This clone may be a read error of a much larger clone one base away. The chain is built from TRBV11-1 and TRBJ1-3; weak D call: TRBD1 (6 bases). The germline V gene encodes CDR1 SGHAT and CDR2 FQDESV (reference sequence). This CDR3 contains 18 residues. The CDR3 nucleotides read TGTGCCAGCAGCTTAGGTCTACAGGGCCAAAGCTCTGGAAGCACCATATATTTT. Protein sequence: CASSLGLQGQSSGSTIYF.

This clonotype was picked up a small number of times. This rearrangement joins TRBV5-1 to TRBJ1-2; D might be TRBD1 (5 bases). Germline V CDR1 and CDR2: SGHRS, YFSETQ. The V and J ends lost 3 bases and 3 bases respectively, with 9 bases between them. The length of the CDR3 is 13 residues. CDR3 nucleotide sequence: TGCGCCAGCAGCTCCGGGACGGACTATGGCTACACCTTC. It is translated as CASSSGTDYGYTF.

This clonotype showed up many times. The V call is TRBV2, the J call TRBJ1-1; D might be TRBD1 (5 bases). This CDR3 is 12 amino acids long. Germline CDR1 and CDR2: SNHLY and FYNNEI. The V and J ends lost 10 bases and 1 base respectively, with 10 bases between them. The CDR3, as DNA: TGTGCCAACCAGAGGGGGAACACTGAAGCTTTCTTT. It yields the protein CANQRGNTEAFF.

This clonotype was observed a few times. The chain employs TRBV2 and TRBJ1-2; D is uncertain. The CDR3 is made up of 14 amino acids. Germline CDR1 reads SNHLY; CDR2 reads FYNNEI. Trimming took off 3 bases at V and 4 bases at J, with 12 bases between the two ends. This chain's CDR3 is CASSDIGVGYGYTF. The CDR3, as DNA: TGTGCCAGCAGTGATATCGGGGTTGGCTATGGCTACACCTTC. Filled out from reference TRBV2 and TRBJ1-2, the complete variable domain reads EPEVTQTPSHQVTQMGQEVILRCVPISNHLYFYWYRQILGQKVEFLVSFYNNEISEKSEIFDDQFSVERPDGSNFTLKIRSTKLEDSAMYFCASSDIGVGYGYTFGSGTRLTVV.

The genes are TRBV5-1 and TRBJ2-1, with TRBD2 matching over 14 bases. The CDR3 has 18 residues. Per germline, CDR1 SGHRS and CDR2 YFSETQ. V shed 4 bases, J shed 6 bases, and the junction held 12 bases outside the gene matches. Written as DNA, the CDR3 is TGCGCCAGCAGCCTCAGACTAGCGGGGGGGCGATCTATCAATGAGCAGTTCTTC. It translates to CASSLRLAGGRSINEQFF.

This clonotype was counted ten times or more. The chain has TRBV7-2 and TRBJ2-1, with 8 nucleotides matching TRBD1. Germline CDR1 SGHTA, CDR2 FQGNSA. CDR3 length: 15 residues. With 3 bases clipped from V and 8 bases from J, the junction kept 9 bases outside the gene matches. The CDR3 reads CASSFRGRRSDEQFF. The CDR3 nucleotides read TGTGCCAGCAGCTTCAGGGGGCGGCGTAGCGATGAGCAGTTCTTC. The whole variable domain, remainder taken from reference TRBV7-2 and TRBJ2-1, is GAGVSQSPSNKVTEKGKDVELRCDPISGHTALYWYRQSLGQGLEFLIYFQGNSAPDKSGLPSDRFSAERTGGSVSTLTIQRTQQEDSAVYLCASSFRGRRSDEQFFGPGTRLTVL.

CDR3 bases: TGCAGTGCTAGAGTGAGACTAGCGGGGGTCTACAATGAGCAGTTCTTC. Protein product: CSARVRLAGVYNEQFF. This chain connects TRBV20-1 to TRBJ2-1; 12 nucleotides align to TRBD2. Germline loops: CDR1 DFQATT, CDR2 SNEGSKA (reference sequence). V shed 1 base and J 3 bases; nucleotides not matched to a gene: 4. The CDR3 loop spans 16 amino acids.

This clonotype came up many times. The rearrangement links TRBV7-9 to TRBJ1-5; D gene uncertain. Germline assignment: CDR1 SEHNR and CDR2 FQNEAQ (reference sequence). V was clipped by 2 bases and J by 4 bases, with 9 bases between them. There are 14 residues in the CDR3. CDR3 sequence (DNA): TGTGCCAGCAGCTTATCGCAGGTAAATCAGCCCCAGCATTTT. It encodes CASSLSQVNQPQHF.

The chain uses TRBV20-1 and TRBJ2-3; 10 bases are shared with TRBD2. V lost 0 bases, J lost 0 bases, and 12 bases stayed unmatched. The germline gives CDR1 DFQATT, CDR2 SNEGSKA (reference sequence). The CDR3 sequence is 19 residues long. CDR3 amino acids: CSARDSSGRHGGSTDTQYF. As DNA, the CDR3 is TGCAGTGCTAGAGATTCTAGCGGGAGACACGGGGGGAGCACAGATACGCAGTATTTT.

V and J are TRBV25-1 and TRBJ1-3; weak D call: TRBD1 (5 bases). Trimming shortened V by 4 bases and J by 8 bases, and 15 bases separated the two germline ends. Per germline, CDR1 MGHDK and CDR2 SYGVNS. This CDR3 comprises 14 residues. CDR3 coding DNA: TGTGCCAGCAGTGTGCTCGGGGCTCGGGACACCATATATTTT. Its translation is CASSVLGARDTIYF.

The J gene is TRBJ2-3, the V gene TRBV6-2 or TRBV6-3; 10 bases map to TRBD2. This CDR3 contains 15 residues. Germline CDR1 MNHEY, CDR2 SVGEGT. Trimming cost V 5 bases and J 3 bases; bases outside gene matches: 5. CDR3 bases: TGTGCCAGCAGTCAGACTAGCGGGCAGACAGATACGCAGTATTTT. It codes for CASSQTSGQTDTQYF.

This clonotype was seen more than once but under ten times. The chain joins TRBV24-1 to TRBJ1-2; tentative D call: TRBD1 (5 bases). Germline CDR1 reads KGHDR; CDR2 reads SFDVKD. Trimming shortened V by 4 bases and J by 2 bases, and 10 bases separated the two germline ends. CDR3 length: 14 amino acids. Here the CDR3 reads CATSDPGRNYGYTF. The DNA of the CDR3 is TGTGCCACCAGTGACCCAGGGAGAAACTATGGCTACACCTTC.